This T cell receptor (beta chain) emerged from a study of resident and recirculating memory T cells in vitiligo. On this clone itself: The antigen remains undetermined.

Trimming at V came to 3 bases and at J to 4 bases, leaving 3 bases not matched to a gene. This CDR3 is 13 amino acids long. Germline values: CDR1 LNHDA, CDR2 SQIVND (reference sequence). TCRdb's copy holds only in-frame clones and misses some; the assay was immunoSEQ multiplex PCR. The sample contains some 70,000 clones, approximately 93% of which appear only once. Overall study findings and caveats: No unique dominant TCR clone was found in vitiligo lesions.

The chain joins TRBV19 to TRBJ2-7, with TRBD1 matching 7 bases. The sequenced sample was blood. The TCR was taken from a male donor with vitiligo. The CDR3 sequence: CASSMTGSYEQYF. The CDR3 bases are TGTGCCAGTAGTATGACAGGGAGTTACGAGCAGTACTTC. Full variable domain (missing parts from reference TRBV19 and TRBJ2-7): DGGITQSPKYLFRKEGQNVTLSCEQNLNHDAMYWYRQDPGQGLRLIYYSQIVNDFQKGDIAEGYSVSREKKESFPLTVTSAQKNPTAFYLCASSMTGSYEQYFGPGTRLTVT.